A selection of T cell receptor beta chains follows, all from one sample in a study of blood T cells in healthy people across ages. Via MiXCR, TCRdb re-called the 5' RACE reads, giving one row per CDR3 protein. The sample lists roughly 900,000 distinct CDR3 sequences, 45% to 50% seen once, with 13% in the top ten. Material for sequencing was blood. All receptors derive from a man aged 30 to 39 in good health. The CDR3 runs from the conserved cysteine through the conserved F or W. A D gene is named only where the DNA matches it firmly. Size is omitted from some rows. Given values are once, few, many or a class for expanded clones.

TGTGCCAGCAGCTCCCGGACAGGGTATGAGACCCAGTACTTC | CASSSRTGYETQYF | TRBJ2-5 | NA | TRBD1 | TRBV5-4 | 14
TGTGCCAGCAGTGTGAGGACGGGCAAAGAGACCCAGTACTTC | CASSVRTGKETQYF | TRBJ2-5 | NA | NA | TRBV2 | 14
TGTGCCAGCAGTTTATCGGGGAAACATGGCTACACCTTC | CASSLSGKHGYTF | TRBJ1-2 | few | NA | TRBV27 | 13
TGCGCCAGCAGCCAAGAGGCCAACTACGAGCAGTACTTC | CASSQEANYEQYF | TRBJ2-7 | NA | NA | TRBV4-1 | 13
TGTGCCATCAGTGCACAGACCCCCCAAGAGACCCAGTACTTC | CAISAQTPQETQYF | TRBJ2-5 | few | NA | TRBV10-3 | 14
TGTGCCATCAGCCTTAGGAGCACAGATACGCAGTATTTT | CAISLRSTDTQYF | TRBJ2-3 | NA | NA | TRBV6-5 | 13
TGTGCCAGCAGCGCCGGGGACAGGGGGTCGCCCCGGGTAGCCAAAAACATTCAGTACTTC | CASSAGDRGSPRVAKNIQYF | TRBJ2-4 | NA | NA | TRBV21-1 | 20
TGTGCCAGCAGCGTAGCACAGGGGACCTACGAGCAGTACTTC | CASSVAQGTYEQYF | TRBJ2-7 | NA | TRBD1 | TRBV9 | 14
TGTGCCAGCTCACCGGGACTAGCGGGGGGCGGATCCTACGAGCAGTACTTC | CASSPGLAGGGSYEQYF | TRBJ2-7 | once | TRBD2 | TRBV18 | 17
TGTGCCAGCAACCCACTAGCGGGAGCGAGGACGCAGTATTTT | CASNPLAGARTQYF | TRBJ2-3 | NA | TRBD2 | TRBV5-6 | 14
TGTGCCACCTTTAGTAGCTCCTACAATGAGCAGTTCTTC | CATFSSSYNEQFF | TRBJ2-1 | NA | NA | TRBV7-2 | 13
TGTGCCAGCAGCCAAGGACAGTCCACAGATACGCAGTATTTT | CASSQGQSTDTQYF | TRBJ2-3 | many | NA | TRBV4-2 | 14
TGTGCCAGCAGCCCCGGGACTAGCGGGGTGTTATCCTACAATGAGCAGTTCTTC | CASSPGTSGVLSYNEQFF | TRBJ2-1 | NA | TRBD2 | TRBV6-2/TRBV6-3 | 18
TGCGCCAGCACCCTTCCCGACAGGCCCTCCTCTGGGGCCAACGTCCTGACTTTC | CASTLPDRPSSGANVLTF | TRBJ2-6 | NA | NA | TRBV5-1 | 18
TGCAGTGCTAGAGACCCCTCTGGGGCCAACGTCCTGACTTTC | CSARDPSGANVLTF | TRBJ2-6 | NA | NA | TRBV20-1 | 14
TGCAGTGCCCTACCCGTGCGAGGACAGGGTCACGAGCAGTACTTC | CSALPVRGQGHEQYF | TRBJ2-7 | NA | TRBD1 | TRBV20-1 | 15
TGTGCCAGCAGCGTAGAGCACAGCACAGATACGCAGTATTTT | CASSVEHSTDTQYF | TRBJ2-3 | NA | NA | TRBV9 | 14
TGCAGTGCGAGACCGACTGTGAGTGTCGAGCAGTACTTC | CSARPTVSVEQYF | TRBJ2-7 | few | NA | TRBV20-1 | 13
TGCAGCGTTGAAGGACGGCACCAAGAGACCCAGTACTTC | CSVEGRHQETQYF | TRBJ2-5 | many | NA | TRBV29-1 | 13
TGCGCCAGCAGCCCGGGGAACTCCTACAATGAGCAGTTCTTC | CASSPGNSYNEQFF | TRBJ2-1 | few | NA | TRBV5-1 | 14
TGCGCCAGCAGCTTGGCGGCCCTAAGCACAGATACGCAGTATTTT | CASSLAALSTDTQYF | TRBJ2-3 | once | NA | TRBV5-1 | 15
TGTGCCAGCAGCCAAGTACGAGGGTCGAACACCGGGGAGCTGTTTTTT | CASSQVRGSNTGELFF | TRBJ2-2 | NA | NA | TRBV14 | 16
TGTGCCAGCAGTGACTCGGCAGGATGGAGCACAGATACGCAGTATTTT | CASSDSAGWSTDTQYF | TRBJ2-3 | NA | NA | TRBV6-4 | 16
TGTGCCAGCAGAGACAGGGGGAGCAGCTACACCTTC | CASRDRGSSYTF | TRBJ1-2 | NA | TRBD1 | TRBV6-1 | 12
TGCAGTGCTAGCTTGGGGGAGCGGGGTTTCGGCTACACCTTC | CSASLGERGFGYTF | TRBJ1-2 | NA | NA | TRBV20-1 | 14
TGTGCCAGCAGCCAAGATACCGGGACAGTCACCAACTCTGGAAACACCATATATTTT | CASSQDTGTVTNSGNTIYF | TRBJ1-3 | once | TRBD1 | TRBV3-1 | 19
TGTGCCAGCAGTTTGGGGGGCAGGGTTTATGCCTATGGCTACACCTTC | CASSLGGRVYAYGYTF | TRBJ1-2 | many | NA | TRBV28 | 16
TGTGCCAGCAGCCAAGTTTTAGGGGTCGGCACTGAAGCTTTCTTT | CASSQVLGVGTEAFF | TRBJ1-1 | NA | NA | TRBV3-1 | 15
TGCGCCAGCAGCCAAGAGCAGGGTCCTTATCAGCCCCAGCATTTT | CASSQEQGPYQPQHF | TRBJ1-5 | NA | NA | TRBV4-3 | 15
TGTGCCAGCGAGGGACAGGACTCTGGGGCCAACGTCCTGACTTTC | CASEGQDSGANVLTF | TRBJ2-6 | NA | TRBD1 | TRBV28 | 15
TGTGCCAGCAGCTTAGACGGGGGGGCAACAGATACGCAGTATTTT | CASSLDGGATDTQYF | TRBJ2-3 | NA | TRBD2 | TRBV7-3 | 15
TGTGCCAGCAGCCTCTTGTCAGGGCTCTCTGGGGCCAACGTCCTGACTTTC | CASSLLSGLSGANVLTF | TRBJ2-6 | NA | NA | TRBV9 | 17
TGCGCCAGCAGCCTCGGGGAGACCCTCAAAAACATTCAGTACTTC | CASSLGETLKNIQYF | TRBJ2-4 | NA | NA | TRBV5-1 | 15
TGTGCCAGCAGCTTGGATGGACAAAACAATCAGCCCCAGCATTTT | CASSLDGQNNQPQHF | TRBJ1-5 | few | NA | TRBV7-2 | 15
TGCAGCGTTGAAACTCAGGGGACGGGGGAGCAGTACTTC | CSVETQGTGEQYF | TRBJ2-4 | few | NA | TRBV29-1 | 13
TGTGCCAGCACCCAGCTGGAGGGCCTTAATGAAAAACTGTTTTTT | CASTQLEGLNEKLFF | TRBJ1-4 | NA | NA | TRBV7-9 | 15
TGCGCCAGCAGCCAAGAGTGGTCTGGGGCCAACGTCCTGACTTTC | CASSQEWSGANVLTF | TRBJ2-6 | NA | NA | TRBV4-1 | 15
TGCGCCAGCAGCTTGGCCAACTCCGGCCGGGAGACCCAGTACTTC | CASSLANSGRETQYF | TRBJ2-5 | NA | NA | TRBV5-1 | 15
TGCGCCAGCAGCCAAGACGGCAGGGCGGGAGATACGCAGTATTTT | CASSQDGRAGDTQYF | TRBJ2-3 | NA | NA | TRBV4-3 | 15
TGTGCCAGCAGCCAAGATCCAAAGCGGGGGGGTCGAGAGACCCAGTACTTC | CASSQDPKRGGRETQYF | TRBJ2-5 | NA | TRBD2 | TRBV3-1 | 17
TGTGCCAGCAGCTTCGGAGTCGGGCAGGCAAGGCAGTACTTC | CASSFGVGQARQYF | TRBJ2-5 | NA | NA | TRBV7-2 | 14
TGCGCCAGCAGCTCCGGGACAGGGGTGATAGAGGACTATGGCTACACCTTC | CASSSGTGVIEDYGYTF | TRBJ1-2 | NA | TRBD1 | TRBV5-1 | 17
TGTGCCAGCAGTGGGACGGGATTTTCCTCGGAGACCCAGTACTTC | CASSGTGFSSETQYF | TRBJ2-5 | many | NA | TRBV9 | 15
TGTGCCAGCAGCTTAGACGGGGGAGCAACTAATGAAAAACTGTTTTTT | CASSLDGGATNEKLFF | TRBJ1-4 | once | NA | TRBV7-9 | 16
TGTGCCAGCAGCTTAGGTAGAGGGGGGAACATTCAGTACTTC | CASSLGRGGNIQYF | TRBJ2-4 | NA | NA | TRBV13 | 14
TGTGCCAGCAGCTTGGGAACAGGGGGGAGGGAAGCTTTCTTT | CASSLGTGGREAFF | TRBJ1-1 | NA | TRBD1 | TRBV11-3 | 14
TGTGCCAGCAGCCCCAACCGTTACAATGAGCAGTTCTTC | CASSPNRYNEQFF | TRBJ2-1 | once | NA | TRBV7-9 | 13
TGTGCCAGCGTCGAGACAGCGGGAGGGCCTTACGAGCAGTACTTC | CASVETAGGPYEQYF | TRBJ2-7 | once | TRBD2 | TRBV6-2/TRBV6-3 | 15